This TCR beta chain is from a study of T-cell reconstitution after alpha-beta-depleted transplantation in children. This sample's TCRbeta library carried unique molecular identifier barcodes. TCRdb processed the PCR reads anew with MiXCR; each CDR3 protein has one entry. The table records approximately 640,000 distinct CDR3 sequences, around 16% of them present only once. This CDR3 spans 16 amino acids. The germline V and J ends were trimmed by 3 bases and 4 bases, with 19 bases remaining between them. The sequence came from a human donor who donated a stem cell graft to a child with acute myeloid leukemia. The chain carries TRBV12-3 or TRBV12-4 and TRBJ2-7, with unresolved D. The sequencing here drew on PBMCs from the stem cell graft donor, taken from the stem cell graft. This CDR3 is CASSLVGTEPFYEQYF. The CDR3 nucleotides read TGTGCCAGCAGTTTGGTGGGAACCGAACCGTTTTACGAGCAGTACTTC.